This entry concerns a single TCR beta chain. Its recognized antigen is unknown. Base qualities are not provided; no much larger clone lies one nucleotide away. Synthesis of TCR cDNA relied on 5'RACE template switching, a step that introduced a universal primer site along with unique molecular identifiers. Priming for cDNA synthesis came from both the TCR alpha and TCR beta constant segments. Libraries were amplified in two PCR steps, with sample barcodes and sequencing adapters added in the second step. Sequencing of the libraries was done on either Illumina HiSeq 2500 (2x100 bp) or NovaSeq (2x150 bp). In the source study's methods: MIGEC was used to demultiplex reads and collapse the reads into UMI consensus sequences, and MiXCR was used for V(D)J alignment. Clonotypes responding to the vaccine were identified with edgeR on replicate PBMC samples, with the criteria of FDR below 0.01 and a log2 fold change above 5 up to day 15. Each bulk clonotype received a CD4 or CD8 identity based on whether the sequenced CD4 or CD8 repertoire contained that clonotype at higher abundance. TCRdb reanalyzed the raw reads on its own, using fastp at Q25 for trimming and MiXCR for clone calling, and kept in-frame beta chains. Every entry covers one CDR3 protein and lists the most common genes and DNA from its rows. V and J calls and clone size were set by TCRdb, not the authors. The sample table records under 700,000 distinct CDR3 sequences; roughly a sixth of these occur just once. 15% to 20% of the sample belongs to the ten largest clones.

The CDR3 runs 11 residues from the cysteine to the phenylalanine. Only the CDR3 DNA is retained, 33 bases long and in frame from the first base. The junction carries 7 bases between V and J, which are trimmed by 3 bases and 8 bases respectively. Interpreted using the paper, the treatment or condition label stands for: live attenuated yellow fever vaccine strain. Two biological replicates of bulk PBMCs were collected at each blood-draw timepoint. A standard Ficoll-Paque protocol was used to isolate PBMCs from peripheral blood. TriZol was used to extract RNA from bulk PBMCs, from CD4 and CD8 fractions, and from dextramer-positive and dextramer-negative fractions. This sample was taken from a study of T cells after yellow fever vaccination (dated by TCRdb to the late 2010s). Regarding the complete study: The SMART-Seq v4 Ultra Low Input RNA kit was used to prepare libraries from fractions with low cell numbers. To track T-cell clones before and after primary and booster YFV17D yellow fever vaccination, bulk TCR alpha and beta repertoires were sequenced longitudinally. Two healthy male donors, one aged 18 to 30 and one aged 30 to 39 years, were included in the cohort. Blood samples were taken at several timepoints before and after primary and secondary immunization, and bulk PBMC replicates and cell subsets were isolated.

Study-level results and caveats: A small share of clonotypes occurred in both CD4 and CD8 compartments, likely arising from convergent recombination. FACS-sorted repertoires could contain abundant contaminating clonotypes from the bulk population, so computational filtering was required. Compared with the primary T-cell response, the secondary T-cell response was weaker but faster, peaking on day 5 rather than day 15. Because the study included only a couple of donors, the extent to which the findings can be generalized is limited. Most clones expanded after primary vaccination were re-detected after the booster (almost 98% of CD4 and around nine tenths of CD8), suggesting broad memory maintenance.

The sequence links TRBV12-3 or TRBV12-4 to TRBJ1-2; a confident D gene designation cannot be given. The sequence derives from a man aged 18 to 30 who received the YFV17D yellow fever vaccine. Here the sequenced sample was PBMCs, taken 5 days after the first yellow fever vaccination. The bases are TGTGCCAGCAGTTTTAATGGCGGCTACACCTTC. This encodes CASSFNGGYTF.